Given below is one T cell receptor (beta chain) in context. The CDR3 contains 16 residues. V was pared by 5 bases and J by 3 bases, with 22 bases between. Germline loops: CDR1 DFQATT, CDR2 SNEGSKA (reference sequence). From the 5' RACE reads, TCRdb called clonotypes with MiXCR, one entry per CDR3 protein. The sample lists over 60,000 distinct CDR3 sequences; over 15% were seen once. This record belongs to a study of T-cell memory formation after mild COVID-19. This chain links TRBV20-1 with TRBJ1-1, with no clear D. This TCR came from an adult woman who had mild COVID-19 (a few samples of this study predate the infection). Cell type and time point are not known. The material sequenced was PBMCs or a T cell subset sorted from them (not recorded which). The CDR3 sequence is CSAPGPDSVWHTEAFF. DNA of the CDR3: TGCAGTGCTCCCGGCCCGGACTCTGTCTGGCACACTGAAGCTTTCTTT.